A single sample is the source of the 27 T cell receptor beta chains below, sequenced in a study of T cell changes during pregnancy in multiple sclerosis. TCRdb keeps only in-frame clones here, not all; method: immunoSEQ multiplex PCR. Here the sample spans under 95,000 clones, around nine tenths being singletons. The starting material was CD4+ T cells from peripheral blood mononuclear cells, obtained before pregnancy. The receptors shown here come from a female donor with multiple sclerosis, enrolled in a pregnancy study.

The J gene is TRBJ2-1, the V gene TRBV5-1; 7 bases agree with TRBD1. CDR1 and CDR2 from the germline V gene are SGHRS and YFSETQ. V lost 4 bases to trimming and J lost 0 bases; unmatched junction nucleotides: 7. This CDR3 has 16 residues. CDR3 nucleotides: TGCGCCAGCAGCCCGACAGGGATGAGCTCCTACAATGAGCAGTTCTTC. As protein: CASSPTGMSSYNEQFF.

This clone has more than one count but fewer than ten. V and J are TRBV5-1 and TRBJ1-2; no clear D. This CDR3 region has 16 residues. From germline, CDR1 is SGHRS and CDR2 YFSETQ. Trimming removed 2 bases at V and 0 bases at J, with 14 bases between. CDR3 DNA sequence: TGCGCCAGCAGCTTAGCCCCTGATTCCCCTAACTATGGCTACACCTTC. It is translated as CASSLAPDSPNYGYTF.

The CDR3 bases are TGTGCCAGCAGCCAGCAAACTAGCGGGGCCCCCACAGATACGCAGTATTTT. This sequence encodes CASSQQTSGAPTDTQYF. The V gene is TRBV4-2, the J gene TRBJ2-3; 10 positions match TRBD2. Germline lookup yields CDR1 LGHNA and CDR2 YNFKEQ. Trimming cost V 3 bases and J 2 bases; bases outside gene matches: 8. The CDR3 loop spans 17 amino acids.

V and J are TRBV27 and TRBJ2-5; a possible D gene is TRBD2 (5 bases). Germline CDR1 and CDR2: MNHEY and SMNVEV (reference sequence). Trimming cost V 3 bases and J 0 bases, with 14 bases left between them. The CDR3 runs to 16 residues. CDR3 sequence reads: CASSFHGKGNQETQYF. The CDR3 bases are TGTGCCAGCAGTTTCCACGGGAAGGGAAACCAAGAGACCCAGTACTTC.

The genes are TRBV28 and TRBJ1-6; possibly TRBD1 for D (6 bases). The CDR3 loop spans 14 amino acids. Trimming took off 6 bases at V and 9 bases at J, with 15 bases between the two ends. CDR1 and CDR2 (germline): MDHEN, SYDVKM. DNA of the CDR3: TGTGCCAGCAGCTGGACAGACAACTTTTCACCCCTCCACTTT. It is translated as CASSWTDNFSPLHF.

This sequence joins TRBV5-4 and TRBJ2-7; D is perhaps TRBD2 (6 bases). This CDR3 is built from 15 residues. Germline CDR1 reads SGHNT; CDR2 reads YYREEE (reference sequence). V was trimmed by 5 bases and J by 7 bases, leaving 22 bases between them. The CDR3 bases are TGTGCCAGCAGAACAACGGGAGCCTTCTTTTCGGAGCAGTACTTC. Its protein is CASRTTGAFFSEQYF.

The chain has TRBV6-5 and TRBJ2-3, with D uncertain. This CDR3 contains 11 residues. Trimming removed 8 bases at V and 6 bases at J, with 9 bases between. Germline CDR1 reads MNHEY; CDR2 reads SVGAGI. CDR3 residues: CASVKADTQYF. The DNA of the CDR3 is TGTGCCAGCGTAAAAGCGGATACGCAGTATTTT.

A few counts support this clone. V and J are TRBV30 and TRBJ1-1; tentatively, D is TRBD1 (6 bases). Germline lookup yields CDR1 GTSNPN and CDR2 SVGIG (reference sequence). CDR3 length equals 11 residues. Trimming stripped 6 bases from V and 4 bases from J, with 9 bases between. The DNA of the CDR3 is TGTGCCTGCAAAGGGGGCACTGAAGCTTTCTTT. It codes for CACKGGTEAFF.

The chain's CDR3 is CATSRDQWDREDTEAFF. CDR3 in DNA: TGTGCCACCAGCAGAGATCAATGGGACAGGGAAGACACTGAAGCTTTCTTT. The chain employs TRBV15 and TRBJ1-1; 9 nucleotides agree with TRBD1. The length of the CDR3 is 17 residues. Per the germline V gene, CDR1 is LNHNV and CDR2 is YYDKDF (reference sequence). After removal of 0 bases from V and 3 bases from J, the junction contained 8 bases not matched to a gene.

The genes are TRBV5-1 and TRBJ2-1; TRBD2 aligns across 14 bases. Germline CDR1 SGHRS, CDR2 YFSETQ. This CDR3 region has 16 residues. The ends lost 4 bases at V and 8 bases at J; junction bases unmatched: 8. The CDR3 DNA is TGCGCCAGCAGCCGACTGGGGACTAGCGGGAGCTATGAGCAGTTCTTC. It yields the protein CASSRLGTSGSYEQFF.

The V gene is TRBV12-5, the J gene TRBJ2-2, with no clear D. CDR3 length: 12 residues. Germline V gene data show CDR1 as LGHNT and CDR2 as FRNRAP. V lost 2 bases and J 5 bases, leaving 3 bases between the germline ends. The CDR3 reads CASGLLTGELFF. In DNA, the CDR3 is TGTGCTAGTGGTTTGCTGACCGGGGAGCTGTTTTTT.

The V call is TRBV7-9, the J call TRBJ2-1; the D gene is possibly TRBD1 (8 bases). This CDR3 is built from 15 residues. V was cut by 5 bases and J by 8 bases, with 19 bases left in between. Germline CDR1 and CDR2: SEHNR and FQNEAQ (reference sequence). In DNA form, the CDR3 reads TGTGCCAGCAGCAAGGGGGGGACAGGCCCCCATGAGCAGTTCTTC. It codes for CASSKGGTGPHEQFF.

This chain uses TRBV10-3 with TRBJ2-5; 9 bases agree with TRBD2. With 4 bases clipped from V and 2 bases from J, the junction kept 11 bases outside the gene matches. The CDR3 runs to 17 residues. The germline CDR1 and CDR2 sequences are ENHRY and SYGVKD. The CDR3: CAISAGGRAGGQETQYF. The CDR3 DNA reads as TGTGCCATCAGTGCTGGCGGGAGGGCTGGAGGACAAGAGACCCAGTACTTC.

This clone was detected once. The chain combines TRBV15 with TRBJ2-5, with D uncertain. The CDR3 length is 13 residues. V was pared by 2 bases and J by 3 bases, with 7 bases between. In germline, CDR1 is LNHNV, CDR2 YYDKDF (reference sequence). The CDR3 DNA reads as TGTGCCACCAGCAGAACACGGGAAGAGACCCAGTACTTC. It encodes CATSRTREETQYF.

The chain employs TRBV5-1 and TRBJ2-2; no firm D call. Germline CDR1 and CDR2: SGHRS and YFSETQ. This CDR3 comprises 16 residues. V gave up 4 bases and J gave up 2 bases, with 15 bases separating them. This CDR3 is CASSLLVSGNTGELFF. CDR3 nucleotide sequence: TGCGCCAGCAGCCTCCTTGTGTCAGGCAACACCGGGGAGCTGTTTTTT.

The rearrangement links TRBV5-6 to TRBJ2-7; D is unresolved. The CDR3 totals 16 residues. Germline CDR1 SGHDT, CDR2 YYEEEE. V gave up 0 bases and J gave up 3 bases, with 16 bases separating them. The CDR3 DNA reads TGTGCCAGCAGCTTGGCGTCGCGCCGAATTAGCTACGAGCAGTACTTC. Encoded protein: CASSLASRRISYEQYF.

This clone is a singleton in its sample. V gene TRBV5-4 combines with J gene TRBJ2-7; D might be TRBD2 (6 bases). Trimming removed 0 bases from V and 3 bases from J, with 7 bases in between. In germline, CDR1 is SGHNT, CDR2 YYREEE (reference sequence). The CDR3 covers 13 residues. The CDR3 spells CASSLVGGYEQYF. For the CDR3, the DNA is TGTGCCAGCAGCTTGGTGGGGGGCTACGAGCAGTACTTC.

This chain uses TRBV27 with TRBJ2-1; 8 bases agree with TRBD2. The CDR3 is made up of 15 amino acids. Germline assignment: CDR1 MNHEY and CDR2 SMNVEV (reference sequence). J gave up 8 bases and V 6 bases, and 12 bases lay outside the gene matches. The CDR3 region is CASRREVIPGDEQFF. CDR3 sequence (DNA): TGTGCCAGCAGGCGGGAGGTTATCCCGGGGGATGAGCAGTTCTTC.

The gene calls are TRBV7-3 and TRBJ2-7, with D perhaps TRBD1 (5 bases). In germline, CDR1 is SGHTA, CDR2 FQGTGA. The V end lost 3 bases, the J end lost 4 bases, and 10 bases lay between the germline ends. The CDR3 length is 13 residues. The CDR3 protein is CASSFTQGYEQYF. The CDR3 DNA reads TGTGCCAGCAGCTTTACCCAGGGTTACGAGCAGTACTTC.

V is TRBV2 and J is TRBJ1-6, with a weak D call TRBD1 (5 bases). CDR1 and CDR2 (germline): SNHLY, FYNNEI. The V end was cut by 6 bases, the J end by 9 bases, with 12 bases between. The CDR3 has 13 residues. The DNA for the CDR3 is TGTGCCAGCAGCCCGGGGGACCCTTCACCCCTCCACTTT. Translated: CASSPGDPSPLHF. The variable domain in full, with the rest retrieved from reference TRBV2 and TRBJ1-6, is EPEVTQTPSHQVTQMGQEVILRCVPISNHLYFYWYRQILGQKVEFLVSFYNNEISEKSEIFDDQFSVERPDGSNFTLKIRSTKLEDSAMYFCASSPGDPSPLHFGNGTRLTVT.

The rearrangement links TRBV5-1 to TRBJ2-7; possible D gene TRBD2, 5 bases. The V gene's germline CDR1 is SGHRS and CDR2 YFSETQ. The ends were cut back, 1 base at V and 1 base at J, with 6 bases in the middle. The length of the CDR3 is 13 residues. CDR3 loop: CASSLTSSYEQYF. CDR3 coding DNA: TGCGCCAGCAGCTTGACTAGTTCCTACGAGCAGTACTTC. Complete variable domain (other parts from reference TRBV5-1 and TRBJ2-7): KAGVTQTPRYLIKTRGQQVTLSCSPISGHRSVSWYQQTPGQGLQFLFEYFSETQRNKGNFPGRFSGRQFSNSRSEMNVSTLELGDSALYLCASSLTSSYEQYFGPGTRLTVT.

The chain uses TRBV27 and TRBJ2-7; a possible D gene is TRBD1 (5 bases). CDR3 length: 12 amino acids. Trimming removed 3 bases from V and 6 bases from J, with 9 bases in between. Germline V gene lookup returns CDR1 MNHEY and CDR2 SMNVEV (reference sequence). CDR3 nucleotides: TGTGCCAGCAGTTTTAACAGGCTCGAGCAGTACTTC. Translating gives CASSFNRLEQYF.

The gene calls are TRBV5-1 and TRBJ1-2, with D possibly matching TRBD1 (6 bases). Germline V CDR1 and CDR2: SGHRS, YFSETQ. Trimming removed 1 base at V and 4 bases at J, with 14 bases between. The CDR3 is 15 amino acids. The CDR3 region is CASSLSGGSGYGYTF. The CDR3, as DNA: TGCGCCAGCAGCTTGTCTGGGGGCAGTGGCTATGGCTACACCTTC.

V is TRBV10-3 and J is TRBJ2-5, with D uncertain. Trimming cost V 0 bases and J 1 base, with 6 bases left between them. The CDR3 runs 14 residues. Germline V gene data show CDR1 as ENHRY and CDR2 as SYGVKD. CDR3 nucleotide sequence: TGTGCCATCAGTGAGTCAGTGGCCCAAGAGACCCAGTACTTC. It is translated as CAISESVAQETQYF.

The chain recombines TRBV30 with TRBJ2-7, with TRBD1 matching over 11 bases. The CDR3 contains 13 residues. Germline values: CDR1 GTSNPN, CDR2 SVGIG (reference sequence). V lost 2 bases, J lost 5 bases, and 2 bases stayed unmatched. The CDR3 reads CAWSPGQGDEQYF. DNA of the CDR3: TGTGCCTGGAGTCCGGGACAGGGGGACGAGCAGTACTTC.

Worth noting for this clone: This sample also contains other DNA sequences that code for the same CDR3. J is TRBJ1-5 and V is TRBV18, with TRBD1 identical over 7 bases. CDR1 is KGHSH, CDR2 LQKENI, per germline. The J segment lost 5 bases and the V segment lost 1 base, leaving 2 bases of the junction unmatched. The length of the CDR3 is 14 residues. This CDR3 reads CASSPQGADQPQHF. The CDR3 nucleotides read TGTGCCAGCTCACCACAGGGGGCAGATCAGCCCCAGCATTTT. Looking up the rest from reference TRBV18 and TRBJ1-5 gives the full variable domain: NAGVMQNPRHLVRRRGQEARLRCSPMKGHSHVYWYRQLPEEGLKFMVYLQKENIIDESGMPKERFSAEFPKEGPSILRIQQVVRGDSAAYFCASSPQGADQPQHFGDGTRLSIL.

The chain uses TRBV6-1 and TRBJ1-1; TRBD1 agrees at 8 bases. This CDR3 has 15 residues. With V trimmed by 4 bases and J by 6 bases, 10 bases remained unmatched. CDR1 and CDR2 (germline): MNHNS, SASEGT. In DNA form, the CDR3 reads TGTGCCAGCAGTGCCTCCGGGACAGGAGTCTCTGAAGCTTTCTTT. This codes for CASSASGTGVSEAFF.